The clone carrying this T cell receptor (beta chain) was detected only a few times. The antigen remains unidentified. The authors diagnosed from clinical symptoms, serum thyroxine, TRAb, thyroid ultrasound and orbital computed tomography. The data stem from a study of Graves' ophthalmopathy and Graves' hyperthyroidism. CDR3 regions of TCR beta were amplified from RNA transcripts. Amplification began with first-round RT-PCR using HTBI primers, then second-round multiplex PCR was performed. TCRdb recomputed calls from the multiplex PCR reads with MiXCR, one row per CDR3 protein. The sample yields 450,000 to 600,000 distinct CDR3 sequences, 39% seen once. Study outcomes and limitations: The model's ophthalmopathy progression predictions had roughly 65% sensitivity and approximately 72% specificity. The authors also found most expanded thyroid clonotypes above 0.001 frequency in blood.

The CDR3 spans 15 residues. Trimming stripped 6 bases from V and 0 bases from J, with 14 bases between. Germline CDR1 SNHLY, CDR2 FYNNEI. The source of this sequence is an adult man with Graves' hyperthyroidism. The sequencing sample was made of peripheral blood or thyroid tissue (not recorded which). This chain uses TRBV2 with TRBJ1-2, with a tentative D call TRBD1 (6 bases). CDR3 amino acids: CASSRGQPPNYGYTF. In DNA, the CDR3 is TGTGCCAGCAGCCGAGGACAGCCCCCTAACTATGGCTACACCTTC.